One TCR beta chain is described in this entry. This study enrolled people aged about 18 to 95 from about two dozen US geographic areas. Two negative PCRs, clearance, or symptom resolution had been documented for recovered Cohort 3 donors. Under the authors' procedure: The assay estimated nucleated cells by amplifying reference gene primers. The data were produced by immunoSEQ multiplex PCR, yet TCRdb's version contains in-frame clones alone and is incomplete. That table supplies the V and J calls and clone size; D and trimming were determined from the DNA. The table includes over 150,000 clones, roughly 90% detected once. The CDR3 consists of 15 residues. V dropped 1 base and J dropped 4; count of bases not matched to a gene: 6. Germline V CDR1 and CDR2: SGHAT, FQNNGV. This record comes from a study of blood T cell repertoires in COVID-19. Study background: Samples came from the United States, Italy and Spain, spanning acute and convalescent COVID-19.

This receptor was taken from a woman aged 25-40 years who had recovered from COVID-19. The sample taken for sequencing was PBMCs or T cells enriched from blood (not recorded which). The V gene is TRBV11-2, the J gene TRBJ1-2; TRBD1 agrees at 7 bases. The CDR3 coding sequence is TGTGCCAGCAGCTTAGTCGGAGGGGGCGCCTATGGCTACACCTTC. Amino acid sequence: CASSLVGGGAYGYTF.